This TCR beta chain comes out of a study of blood T cell repertoires in COVID-19. Trimming shortened V by 7 bases and J by 2 bases, and 14 bases separated the two germline ends. Germline V gives CDR1 SQVTM, CDR2 ANQGSEA. The CDR3 is 13 amino acids. Using immunoSEQ multiplex PCR, the repertoire was profiled, and TCRdb retains in-frame clones only, with some absent. The sample has 150,000 to 200,000 clones; approximately 85% are singletons. The sample taken for sequencing was peripheral blood. The source of this sequence is a woman in her fifties or sixties with acute or convalescent COVID-19. The J gene is TRBJ1-2, the V gene TRBV29-1; D is possibly TRBD1 (6 bases). As DNA, the CDR3 is TGCAGCGCTATAAGGGACACCAACTATGGCTACACCTTC. This sequence encodes CSAIRDTNYGYTF. The whole variable domain, filled in from reference TRBV29-1 and TRBJ1-2, reads SAVISQKPSRDICQRGTSLTIQCQVDSQVTMMFWYRQQPGQSLTLIATANQGSEATYESGFVIDKFPISRPNLTFSTLTVSNMSPEDSSIYLCSAIRDTNYGYTFGSGTRLTVV.